This record covers a single T cell receptor beta chain. Its antigen is currently unknown. This record belongs to a study of post-analysis software for immune sequencing data. CDR3 size: 14 residues. V lost 3 bases to trimming and J lost 5 bases, with 13 bases between them. Libraries were made from TCR beta cDNA, and they carried unique molecular identifiers. MiXCR, applied by TCRdb to the PCR reads, yields one record per CDR3 protein. The top ten hold around 4.5% of the sample, which has 820,000 or so distinct CDR3 sequences, 53% seen once. General observations from the study: With TRBV5-6, TRBV5-1 and TRBV20-1 included, 4 or 5 TRBV segments were more frequent in patients than in controls.

Sequences were obtained from blood. J is TRBJ2-5 and V is TRBV12-3 or TRBV12-4; the D gene is possibly TRBD2 (7 bases). This clonotype originated in a girl aged 10 to 17 with multiple sclerosis. This CDR3 is CASSLGGGLETQYF. For the CDR3, the DNA is TGTGCCAGCAGTTTGGGGGGGGGGCTTGAGACCCAGTACTTC.